Included here is one TCR beta chain sequence, with context. Its target is not known. Using immunoSEQ multiplex PCR, the repertoire was profiled, and TCRdb retains in-frame clones only, with some absent. The sample carries just under 40,000 clones, about 77% recorded once. This sample is part of a study of chemoradiotherapy in HPV16-positive cancers. Study results and caveats: Only a couple of HPV16-positive patients supplied the functional HPV-specificity definition.

V was clipped by 6 bases and J by 4 bases, with 13 bases between them. This CDR3 spans 14 amino acids. CDR1 MNHEY and CDR2 SVGAGI come from the germline V gene. This chain connects TRBV6-5 to TRBJ1-5, with D tentatively TRBD1 (5 bases). Sequences were derived from blood, sampled from a patient who underwent chemoradiotherapy. The TCR comes from a human donor with HPV-associated anogenital cancer. The CDR3 nucleotides are TGTGCCAGCAGCGAGGGCAGGGTGAATCAGCCCCAGCATTTT. Its translation: CASSEGRVNQPQHF.